This is a list of T cell receptor beta chains from one sample in a study of OX40 agonist ivuxolimab in advanced cancers. Assay used: immunoSEQ multiplex PCR; TCRdb lists only in-frame clones, some missing. Seen here are 90,000 to 100,000 clones, roughly 80% observed once, and the top ten hold about 1.6%. Sample: CD4+ or CD8+ T cells sorted from blood, taken in a trial of the OX40 agonist ivuxolimab. The receptor set was obtained from an adult with an advanced solid tumor such as melanoma, head and neck, liver or kidney cancer. The CDR3 runs from the conserved cysteine through the conserved F or W. A D gene is named only where the DNA matches it firmly. Size tells how often a clone was seen (once, few, many) or the class of an expanded clone, and some rows leave it out.

clone_size: NA
v_call: TRBV4-3
d_call: TRBD2
j_call: TRBJ2-1
cdr3_aa: CASSQGSTSGSRWIYNGQFF
cdr3_nt: TGCGCCAGCAGCCAAGGATCAACTAGCGGGAGTAGGTGGATTTACAATGGGCAGTTCTTC

clone_size: NA
v_call: TRBV10-3
d_call: NA
j_call: TRBJ1-1
cdr3_aa: CAISESQQEAFF
cdr3_nt: TGTGCCATCAGTGAGTCTCAGCAGGAAGCTTTCTTT

clone_size: once
v_call: TRBV2
d_call: NA
j_call: TRBJ1-1
cdr3_aa: CASSEYDIGGTEAFF
cdr3_nt: TGTGCCAGCAGTGAATATGACATCGGGGGCACTGAAGCTTTCTTT

clone_size: few
v_call: TRBV5-4
d_call: NA
j_call: TRBJ1-1
cdr3_aa: CASSLRVRGNTEAFF
cdr3_nt: TGTGCCAGCAGCTTGCGGGTCAGGGGGAACACTGAAGCTTTCTTT

clone_size: NA
v_call: TRBV30
d_call: NA
j_call: TRBJ1-4
cdr3_aa: CAGRGNEKLFF
cdr3_nt: TGTGCTGGTCGCGGGAATGAAAAACTGTTTTTT

clone_size: NA
v_call: TRBV5-1
d_call: NA
j_call: TRBJ1-4
cdr3_aa: CASSPRQMDEKLFF
cdr3_nt: TGCGCCAGCAGCCCCCGACAGATGGATGAAAAACTGTTTTTT

clone_size: NA
v_call: TRBV10-1
d_call: TRBD2
j_call: TRBJ2-7
cdr3_aa: CASSEGLAGRELEQYF
cdr3_nt: TGCGCCAGCAGTGAGGGACTAGCGGGCCGGGAACTCGAGCAGTACTTC

clone_size: once
v_call: TRBV29-1
d_call: NA
j_call: TRBJ1-3
cdr3_aa: CSVEPTGVSGNTIYF
cdr3_nt: TGCAGCGTTGAACCTACTGGTGTCTCTGGAAACACCATATATTTT

clone_size: few
v_call: TRBV4-3
d_call: NA
j_call: TRBJ2-1
cdr3_aa: CASSHAQGDEQFF
cdr3_nt: TGCGCCAGCAGCCACGCGCAGGGTGATGAGCAGTTCTTC

clone_size: once
v_call: TRBV19
d_call: NA
j_call: TRBJ1-5
cdr3_aa: CASSRGGLGGYSNQPQHF
cdr3_nt: TGTGCCAGTAGTCGTGGGGGCCTAGGAGGATATAGCAATCAGCCCCAGCATTTT

clone_size: NA
v_call: TRBV10-2
d_call: TRBD2
j_call: TRBJ2-5
cdr3_aa: CASSEGTSRRETQYF
cdr3_nt: TGCGCCAGCAGTGAGGGGACTAGCAGAAGGGAGACCCAGTACTTC

clone_size: NA
v_call: TRBV5-4
d_call: NA
j_call: TRBJ1-3
cdr3_aa: CAVGDRQYTIYF
cdr3_nt: TGTGCGGTAGGCGACAGACAATACACCATATATTTT

clone_size: NA
v_call: TRBV11-2
d_call: NA
j_call: TRBJ2-7
cdr3_aa: CASSWQGNSEQYF
cdr3_nt: TGTGCCAGCAGCTGGCAGGGTAACTCCGAGCAGTACTTC

clone_size: NA
v_call: TRBV14
d_call: NA
j_call: TRBJ1-1
cdr3_aa: CASQRGGGTEAFF
cdr3_nt: TGTGCCAGCCAACGAGGTGGGGGCACTGAAGCTTTCTTT

clone_size: NA
v_call: TRBV2
d_call: NA
j_call: TRBJ1-5
cdr3_aa: CASSEGEDGQPQHF
cdr3_nt: TGTGCCAGCAGTGAGGGGGAGGACGGTCAGCCCCAGCATTTT

clone_size: once
v_call: TRBV5-4
d_call: TRBD1
j_call: TRBJ1-3
cdr3_aa: CASSRRTGRSGNTIYF
cdr3_nt: TGTGCCAGCAGCCGTCGGACAGGGAGGTCTGGAAACACCATATATTTT

clone_size: once
v_call: TRBV19
d_call: NA
j_call: TRBJ2-2
cdr3_aa: CASRRDGNTGELFF
cdr3_nt: TGTGCCAGCCGCCGGGACGGGAACACCGGGGAGCTGTTTTTT

clone_size: few
v_call: TRBV18
d_call: NA
j_call: TRBJ2-7
cdr3_aa: CASSLQGSEQYF
cdr3_nt: TGTGCCAGCTCACTCCAGGGTTCCGAGCAGTACTTC

clone_size: NA
v_call: TRBV28
d_call: NA
j_call: TRBJ1-4
cdr3_aa: CATKGGPRGEKLFF
cdr3_nt: TGTGCCACCAAGGGGGGCCCCCGGGGTGAAAAACTGTTTTTT

clone_size: once
v_call: TRBV10-3
d_call: NA
j_call: TRBJ1-2
cdr3_aa: CAISPDPTGSGINYGYTF
cdr3_nt: TGTGCCATCAGTCCTGACCCGACCGGGTCAGGAATTAACTATGGCTACACCTTC

clone_size: NA
v_call: TRBV28
d_call: NA
j_call: TRBJ2-2
cdr3_aa: CASINVGRRATGELFF
cdr3_nt: TGTGCCAGCATCAACGTAGGGAGGCGGGCCACCGGGGAGCTGTTTTTT

clone_size: NA
v_call: TRBV5-1
d_call: TRBD2
j_call: TRBJ2-1
cdr3_aa: CASSLKTSGISSYNEQFF
cdr3_nt: TGCGCCAGCAGCTTAAAAACTAGCGGGATTAGCTCCTACAATGAGCAGTTCTTC

clone_size: NA
v_call: TRBV4-1
d_call: TRBD2
j_call: TRBJ2-7
cdr3_aa: CASSHARASGSSYEQYF
cdr3_nt: TGCGCCAGCAGCCATGCCCGGGCTAGCGGGAGCTCCTACGAGCAGTACTTC

clone_size: NA
v_call: TRBV18
d_call: TRBD2
j_call: TRBJ2-3
cdr3_aa: CASFQLAGGSDTQYF
cdr3_nt: TGTGCCAGCTTTCAACTAGCGGGAGGCTCAGATACGCAGTATTTT

clone_size: NA
v_call: TRBV5-1
d_call: NA
j_call: TRBJ2-7
cdr3_aa: CASKDPGSYEQYF
cdr3_nt: TGCGCCAGCAAGGACCCAGGATCCTACGAGCAGTACTTC

clone_size: NA
v_call: TRBV6-1
d_call: TRBD1
j_call: TRBJ1-1
cdr3_aa: CASDRVGAEAFF
cdr3_nt: TGTGCCAGCGACAGGGTGGGGGCTGAAGCTTTCTTT

clone_size: NA
v_call: TRBV28
d_call: TRBD1
j_call: TRBJ1-4
cdr3_aa: CASGTGKEKLFF
cdr3_nt: TGTGCCAGCGGGACAGGAAAAGAAAAACTGTTTTTT

clone_size: many
v_call: TRBV28
d_call: TRBD1
j_call: TRBJ1-6
cdr3_aa: CASSFRDRSNSPLHF
cdr3_nt: TGTGCCAGCAGCTTCCGGGACAGGTCCAATTCACCCCTCCACTTT

clone_size: NA
v_call: TRBV7-3
d_call: NA
j_call: TRBJ2-1
cdr3_aa: CASSSRPGPGYNEQFF
cdr3_nt: TGTGCCAGCAGCTCCCGTCCGGGACCGGGCTACAATGAGCAGTTCTTC